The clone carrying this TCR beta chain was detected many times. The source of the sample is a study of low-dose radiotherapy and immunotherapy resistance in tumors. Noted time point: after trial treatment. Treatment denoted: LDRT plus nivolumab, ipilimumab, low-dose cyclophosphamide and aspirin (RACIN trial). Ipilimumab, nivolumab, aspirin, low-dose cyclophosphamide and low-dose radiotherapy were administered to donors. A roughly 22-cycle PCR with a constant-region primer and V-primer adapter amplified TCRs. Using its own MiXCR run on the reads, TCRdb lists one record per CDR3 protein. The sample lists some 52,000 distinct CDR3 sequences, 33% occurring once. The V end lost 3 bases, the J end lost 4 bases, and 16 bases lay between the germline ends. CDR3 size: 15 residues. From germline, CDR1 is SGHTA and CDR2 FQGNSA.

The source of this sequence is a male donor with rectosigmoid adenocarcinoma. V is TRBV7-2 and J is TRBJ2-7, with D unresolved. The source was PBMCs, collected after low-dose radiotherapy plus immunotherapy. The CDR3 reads CASSFKLGSVYEQYF. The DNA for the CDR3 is TGTGCCAGCAGCTTTAAATTAGGAAGCGTTTACGAGCAGTACTTC.